The TCR beta chain under discussion was sequenced for a study of cytomegalovirus exposure and HLA in healthy donors (dated by TCRdb to between 2016 and 2019). Describing the broader study: An earlier analysis of approximately 550 of the donors reported roughly 300 Gb of sequence data and some 100 million unique TCR beta sequences from 190 million or so T cells. An early release covering 500 to 750 HLA-typed donors comprised 250 to 350 gigabases of sequencing data and around 80 million unique TCR sequences. The genetic ancestry cluster associated with self-reported Caucasian donors included roughly four fifths of the 300 to 400 genotyped donors. The study aimed to test whether cataloging public T cell receptors could reveal signatures of past pathogen exposure. The T cell repertoires of roughly 660 subjects were profiled by immunosequencing and related to cytomegalovirus serostatus. Along with the roughly 700-subject first cohort, a separate validation cohort of some 130 different subjects was used. To predict cytomegalovirus infection status, the study brought together high-throughput TCR immunosequencing, statistical association of individual TCRs with disease status, and machine learning. To study patterns of TCR occurrence, a later analysis re-analyzed previously published TCR beta repertoires from 500 to 850 donors and added high-resolution HLA genotyping. The later analysis used no new phenotypic data to find candidate immune exposures, relying instead on TCR beta sequences and their occurrence across donors. In an earlier analysis of roughly 600 of the donors, high-throughput TCR beta sequencing was used to judge whether each TCR beta V gene segment behaved as functional or pseudogenic. Donor age, sex, ethnicity and CMV serostatus were compiled alongside the repertoire data. A later genetic analysis used genome-wide SNP genotypes for about 65% of the 666 donors, treating that subset as a discovery cohort. All discovery cohort repertoires had been generated on a single sequencing platform. Class I and class II HLA loci were covered by the typing at four-digit resolution. Typing coverage varied by locus: roughly 629-640 donors for A, B, C, DRB1 and DQB1; 522 for DQA1; approximately 610 for DPA1; more than 450 for DPB1. Five DR-DQ haplotypes were handled as single units for association and clustering, since linkage in the cohort was strong. Among some 410 genotyped donors of the cohort, an average of around 240,000 unique TCR beta nucleotide sequences were sequenced per donor, roughly 20% of them non-productive. Study-wide findings and limitations: In vitro tests confirmed that a few of the cytomegalovirus-associated TCR beta chains recognize cytomegalovirus antigens. HLA typing was unavailable for some donors at each locus, so association tests used only the typed subset. When HLA alleles, especially DR and DQ, strongly co-occurred, TCR associations were difficult to assign to individual alleles. According to a later analysis, parvovirus B19, influenza, CMV and Epstein-Barr virus appeared linked to several top co-occurrence clusters. Most TCR sequences were seen in very few donors, while some public TCRs were found in many individuals. Specific HLA alleles were associated with some 15,000 TCR beta sequences at a false discovery rate of 0.05 in a later analysis. Presence/absence analyses assumed roughly uniform sequencing depth across donors, an assumption that may not hold. An association between a missense DCLRE1C variant and V-gene and J-gene trimming of TCR beta chains was found in a later genetic analysis and replicated in an independent cohort. CMV serostatus was the only immune exposure information available for the cohort. The study gave a list of around 170 TCR beta chains associated with cytomegalovirus. The classifier was reported to diagnose cytomegalovirus status with high specificity and sensitivity in both the original cohort and the validation cohort. Linkage disequilibrium might explain the correlated functional status among segregating V segments, but an unknown experimental factor could not be ruled out. In an earlier analysis of some 540 of the donors, most TCR beta V segments appeared in productive rearrangements about 90% or about 30% of the time, broadly matching IMGT annotations. A further reported finding was that TCR beta sequences accurately predicted the HLA-A and HLA-B alleles for most subjects in the first cohort. The authors suggested that the approach could potentially be generalized to other disease states and immunological phenotypes. According to a later analysis, TCR association rates differed among HLA loci, with DRB1 alleles showing the most associated TCRs and HLA-C alleles showing the fewest. Only TCR beta chains were sequenced in this cohort, and the absence of alpha or paired-chain data limited detectable features. A later genetic analysis reported fewer N-insertions in productive TCRs among donors in an Asian-associated ancestry cluster than the roughly 620-donor mean. In a later analysis, most CMV-associated TCR beta chains were found to appear HLA-restricted, with HLA associations seemingly driven largely by CMV exposure. In a later analysis, HLA-associated TCR beta chains showed more clonal expansion and lower generation probabilities than non-associated chains that were equally common. Because counts were too low, 15 to 20 rarely observed V segments, including chromosome 9 orphons, were excluded from the earlier analysis of several hundred of the donors. A cluster of highly shared sequence variants was judged likely to be a technical artifact of the sequencing pipeline.

The method was the immunoSEQ multiplex PCR assay. The multiplex PCR relied on a mix of 60 forward primers for TCR Vbeta segments and 13 reverse primers for TCR Jbeta segments. Amplification of the CDR3 region of rearranged TCR beta genes was performed with a multiplex PCR assay on genomic DNA. The amplified TCR beta libraries were sequenced on the Illumina HiSeq System as 87-base-pair reads. The study's own analysis went as follows. A later analysis tallied 75 million to 95 million unique TCR beta chains across the 600 to 700 repertoires, and around 10 million of those chains were shared by two or more donors. Raw reads were error-corrected and collapsed into unique sequences with a nearest-neighbor algorithm that merged closely related sequences to remove PCR and sequencing errors. Alignment of CDR3 sequences to IMGT reference sequences was used to assign V, D and J gene segments. For a sequence to be retained, at least a six-nucleotide match to both a V gene segment and a J gene segment was required. A rearrangement was called productive if the CDR3 had no stop codons and remained in frame with V and J, and every other rearrangement was called non-productive. Following IMGT convention, CDR3 was defined as the stretch from the second conserved V-encoded cysteine to the conserved J-encoded phenylalanine. Sequences without an unambiguous match to a single V gene segment were excluded from the earlier analysis of about 640 of the donors. An earlier analysis of a few hundred of the donors called V segments functional above 56.7% productive rearrangements and segregating when the between-donor standard deviation exceeded 5%. To diagnose cytomegalovirus status from the catalog of TCR beta chain sequences, a statistical classification framework was built. A later analysis assigned V and J genes by comparing TCR nucleotide sequences with IMGT/GENE-DB human TR gene sequences. A later analysis assigned CDR3 sequences and most-parsimonious VDJ recombination scenarios with the TCRdist pipeline. In a later analysis, each TCR beta chain was defined by its CDR3 amino acid sequence together with its V-gene family, and reads without a unique V-gene family were excluded. To address suspected cross-contamination and a sequencing artifact, a later analysis removed a few hundred highly shared, low-generation-probability nucleotide sequences. For each public chain, a later analysis derived a clonal expansion index from normalized ranks of inferred template counts within each repertoire. Generation probabilities in a later analysis came from a VDJ recombination model fitted to out-of-frame rearrangements, and those results were checked against IGoR. In a later analysis, hypergeometric tests were used to score TCR-TCR, TCR-HLA and TCR-CMV co-occurrence, with a repertoire-size bias correction applied to TCR pairs. False discovery rates were estimated in a later analysis by permuting HLA or CMV assignments 20 times. A later analysis grouped co-occurring TCRs with DBSCAN, adding TCRdist sequence similarity when clustering within HLA-allele-positive subsets. Co-occurrence clustering excluded repertoires with fewer than 30,000 or more than 120,000 public chains, plus five with anomalous nucleotide sharing. Sourced from immuneACCESS, this table was stored by TCRdb with only in-frame sequences that have V and J called. A share of the clones is absent; for the studies checked, an unresolved V gene accounts for under half, and the remainder has no known explanation. The DNA was the basis for D and trimming; V, J and clone size are from that table. The sample records roughly 120,000 clones, 75% to 85% of which are singletons. The top ten constitute more than 1.5% of the sample.

This clone was picked up a small number of times. The clone's antigen remains unknown. No per-base quality is available; no much larger clone lies one base away. The cohort consisted of fewer than 700 healthy bone marrow donors. At the time of sampling, all cohort members were nominally healthy, though unrecorded immune exposures were likely present. The donor was CMV seronegative and was included in the group of a few hundred seronegative cohort members. Each donor provided a peripheral blood sample, and peripheral blood mononuclear cells were used for TCR beta sequencing. Genomic DNA extraction from the blood cell samples was performed with the Qiagen DNeasy Blood Extraction Kit. The sequenced material came from PBMCs. The receptor was isolated from a man aged 50 or older in good health and CMV-seronegative.

The CDR3 reads as follows: CASSLGRELYGYTF. Here is the DNA: TGTGCCAGCAGCTTAGGGCGGGAGCTCTATGGCTACACCTTC. The rearrangement joined TRBV7-9 to TRBJ1-2; there is no confident call for the D gene. CDR1 SEHNR and CDR2 FQNEAQ are derived from the germline V gene (reference sequence). Including cysteine and phenylalanine, the CDR3 has 14 amino acids. Left in the record is the CDR3 DNA by itself, 42 bases read in frame from the first base. The junction carries 10 bases between V and J, which are trimmed by 1 base and 4 bases respectively.